The T cell receptor (beta chain) described here comes from a study of long-term antiretroviral therapy in people with HIV. Investigators performed immunoSEQ version v3.0 at survey level. Clones were read by immunoSEQ multiplex PCR, and TCRdb kept only the in-frame ones, dropping some. The sample holds some 17,000 clones, 80% seen once. Worth noting for this clone: Other nucleotide sequences in the sample specify the same CDR3.

The CDR3 is made up of 15 amino acids. CDR1 is LGHNA, CDR2 YSLEER, per germline. V lost 1 base, J lost 3 bases, and 3 bases stayed unmatched. This clonotype was obtained from a man aged 18 to 30 with HIV. This chain uses TRBV4-3 with TRBJ2-3; TRBD1 matches 8 bases. This material consisted of unsorted PBMCs, taken 0.1 years before starting antiretroviral therapy. The CDR3 reads CASSQVGQGTDTQYF. The CDR3 bases are TGCGCCAGCAGCCAAGTAGGACAGGGAACAGATACGCAGTATTTT.